This T cell receptor (beta chain) appears in the sequencing data of a study of cytomegalovirus exposure and HLA in healthy donors. The CDR3 is 14 amino acids. V lost 5 bases, J lost 2 bases, and 6 bases stayed unmatched. The germline gives CDR1 SEHNR, CDR2 FQNEAQ (reference sequence). This clone showed up just once. The PCR employed 60 Vbeta primers together with 13 Jbeta primers. Sequencing used immunoSEQ multiplex PCR; TCRdb keeps in-frame clones, though not all of them. This sample has 110,000 to 150,000 clones; roughly 80% occur once, and the top ten carry 3.5% to 5.5%. The TCR originated in a woman aged 40 to 50 in good health and CMV-seropositive. V and J are TRBV7-9 and TRBJ2-7, with 7 nucleotides matching TRBD2. The sequenced sample was PBMCs. CDR3 amino acids: CASSGPGGPYEQYF. CDR3 in DNA: TGTGCCAGCAGCGGCCCGGGGGGACCCTACGAGCAGTACTTC.